This TCR beta chain was observed in a study of blood T cells in healthy people across ages. Points on this clonotype: Its antigen is not known.

V was trimmed by 4 bases and J by 5 bases, leaving 20 bases between them. The CDR3 has 16 amino acids. The germline V gene encodes CDR1 MGHRA and CDR2 YSYEKL. A J-beta primer mix and a sample-barcoded 5' primer were used in a second PCR of roughly 7 to 12 cycles. Sequencing recovered at least 3 million CDR3-containing paired-end reads from each sample. TCRdb itself ran the 5' RACE reads through MiXCR, one entry per CDR3 protein. The sample yields over 1,300,000 distinct CDR3 sequences, roughly 64% seen once. Study results and limitations: TCR beta diversity correlated strongly with naive T cell percentage. In long-lived donors, naive CD4+ cell counts and diversity exceeded those of aged donors.

The TCR sequence derives from a man aged 18 to 30 in good health. The V and J genes are TRBV4-1 and TRBJ1-2; TRBD1 is a possible D gene (6 bases). The sample comprised blood. The CDR3 loop is CASSREGRGDVYGYTF. In DNA, the CDR3 is TGCGCCAGCAGCCGAGAAGGCAGGGGTGACGTTTATGGCTACACCTTC.